This T cell receptor beta chain was observed in a study of tumor-infiltrating lymphocytes in primary liver carcinoma. As for this clonotype: Its target is not known.

The investigators made TCR beta cDNA from about 0.45 ug total RNA, using a constant-region primer. Amplification in three nested multiplex PCR rounds with slightly modified ARM-PCR gave rise to TCR beta libraries. TRBV1-TRBV30 forward primers paired with a C-beta reverse primer were used in the first two PCR rounds, which ran approximately 11 cycles each. Via MiXCR, TCRdb re-called the multiplex PCR reads, giving one row per CDR3 protein. Of 300,000 to 350,000 distinct CDR3 sequences in the sample, 50% to 75% were seen once. General observations from the study: Significantly greater top-250-clone fractions characterized tumors relative to blood (p = 0.039).

V gave up 1 base and J gave up 5 bases, with 5 bases separating them. The CDR3 has 12 residues. The germline V gene encodes CDR1 MGHRA and CDR2 YSYEKL. Both blood RNA, taken from unsorted whole blood, and germline DNA were extracted. This sequence originates from a woman aged 30 to 39 with primary liver carcinoma and hepatitis B virus infection. The sequenced material came from peripheral blood. This chain uses TRBV4-1 with TRBJ2-5; no firm D call. CDR3 amino acids: CASSQVRETQYF. Here the CDR3 DNA reads TGCGCCAGCAGCCAAGTTAGGGAGACCCAGTACTTC.